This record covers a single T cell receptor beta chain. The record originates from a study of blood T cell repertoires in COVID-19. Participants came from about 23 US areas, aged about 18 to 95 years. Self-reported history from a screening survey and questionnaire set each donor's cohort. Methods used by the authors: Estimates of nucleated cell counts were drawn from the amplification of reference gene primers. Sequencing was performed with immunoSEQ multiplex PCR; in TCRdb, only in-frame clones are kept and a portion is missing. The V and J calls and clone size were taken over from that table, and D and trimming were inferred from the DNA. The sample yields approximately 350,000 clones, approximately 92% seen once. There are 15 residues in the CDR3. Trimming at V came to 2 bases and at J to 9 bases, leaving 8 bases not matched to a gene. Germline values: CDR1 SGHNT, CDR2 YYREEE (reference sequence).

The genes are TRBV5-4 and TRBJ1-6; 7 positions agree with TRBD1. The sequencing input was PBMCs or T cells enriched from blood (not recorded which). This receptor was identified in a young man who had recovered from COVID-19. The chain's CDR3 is CASSFNTGAASPLHF. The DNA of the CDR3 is TGTGCCAGCAGCTTTAATACAGGGGCCGCTTCACCCCTCCACTTT.